The 25 T cell receptor beta chains presented below share a single source sample, sequenced in a study of blood T cell repertoires in COVID-19. Method: immunoSEQ multiplex PCR; TCRdb's copy keeps in-frame clones and lacks some. The data contain about 140,000 clones, roughly 86% of them singletons. Material: PBMCs or T cells enriched from blood (not recorded which). The receptors come from a woman in her fifties or sixties with acute COVID-19.

The rearrangement uses TRBV11-2 and TRBJ2-7, with no clear D. The CDR3 extends over 12 amino acids. Trimming took off 2 bases at V and 4 bases at J, with 6 bases between the two ends. The germline V gene encodes CDR1 SGHAT and CDR2 FQNNGV. The CDR3 DNA sequence: TGTGCCAGCAGCTTACTCGTGTACGAGCAGTACTTC. Its protein product is CASSLLVYEQYF.

This sequence joins TRBV5-1 and TRBJ1-3; possibly TRBD1 for D (6 bases). V was clipped by 0 bases and J by 3 bases, with 10 bases between them. CDR1 and CDR2 from the germline V gene are SGHRS and YFSETQ. CDR3 length: 15 amino acids. CDR3 sequence (DNA): TGCGCCAGCAGCTTGGAGGGGGAAGGTGGAAACACCATATATTTT. Its translation: CASSLEGEGGNTIYF.

This clone was counted at least ten times. The rearrangement links TRBV20-1 to TRBJ2-3; D ambiguous. The V gene's germline CDR1 is DFQATT and CDR2 SNEGSKA (reference sequence). Between the trimmed V and J ends, which lost 6 bases and 0 bases, there was a span of 4 bases. The CDR3 is made up of 11 amino acids. In DNA, the CDR3 is TGCAGTGCCACTAGCACAGATACGCAGTATTTT. It encodes CSATSTDTQYF.

The V and J genes are TRBV7-2 and TRBJ2-3; tentatively, D is TRBD2 (5 bases). From germline, CDR1 is SGHTA and CDR2 FQGNSA. V lost 5 bases and J lost 2, with 11 bases in between. This CDR3 has 14 residues. CDR3 sequence: CASSPRRTTDTQYF. The DNA of the CDR3 is TGTGCCAGCAGCCCCAGGAGGACCACAGATACGCAGTATTTT.

V gene TRBV7-3 combines with J gene TRBJ2-3, with D maybe TRBD2 (6 bases). Germline assignment: CDR1 SGHTA and CDR2 FQGTGA. V lost 1 base and J 4 bases, leaving 15 bases between the germline ends. The CDR3 consists of 16 residues. CDR3 amino acids: CASSLIGDGGADTQYF. DNA for the CDR3: TGTGCCAGCAGCTTAATTGGCGATGGAGGGGCAGATACGCAGTATTTT.

The rearrangement uses TRBV10-3 and TRBJ2-3, with TRBD2 as a possible D gene (6 bases). Germline V gene lookup returns CDR1 ENHRY and CDR2 SYGVKD. Deletions cut 2 bases from V and 0 bases from J, with 21 bases between. There are 19 residues in the CDR3. In nucleotides, the CDR3 is TGTGCCATCAGTGAGCCGAGACAATCGACTAGTTCTAGCACAGATACGCAGTATTTT. Its translation: CAISEPRQSTSSSTDTQYF.

V gene TRBV11-2 combines with J gene TRBJ2-3, with 8 bases that match TRBD2. The CDR3 totals 17 residues. Losses at the gene ends were 2 bases for V and 6 bases for J; bases not matched to a gene: 13. Germline V lookup: CDR1 SGHAT, CDR2 FQNNGV. Written as DNA, the CDR3 is TGTGCCAGCAGCTTACGGGGGGGGAGAGACACTTCCGATACGCAGTATTTT. Translated: CASSLRGGRDTSDTQYF.

The J gene is TRBJ2-7, the V gene TRBV6-5, with 11 bases lining up with TRBD1. V was clipped by 7 bases and J by 5 bases; unmatched bases: 4. There are 13 residues in the CDR3. Germline assignment: CDR1 MNHEY and CDR2 SVGAGI. The CDR3: CASTRTGGNEQYF. The CDR3 nucleotides are TGTGCCAGCACTAGGACAGGGGGCAACGAGCAGTACTTC.

The chain links TRBV18 to TRBJ1-4; D remains unclear. CDR3 length: 15 residues. Per the germline V gene, CDR1 is KGHSH and CDR2 is LQKENI. Trimming removed 3 bases from V and 12 bases from J, with 20 bases in between. The CDR3 spells CASSPQEESFVELFF. CDR3 coding DNA: TGTGCCAGCTCACCTCAGGAGGAGAGCTTTGTGGAACTGTTTTTT. Filled out from reference TRBV18 and TRBJ1-4, the complete variable domain reads NAGVMQNPRHLVRRRGQEARLRCSPMKGHSHVYWYRQLPEEGLKFMVYLQKENIIDESGMPKERFSAEFPKEGPSILRIQQVVRGDSAAYFCASSPQEESFVELFFGSGTQLSVL.

The chain is built from TRBV6-2 or TRBV6-3 and TRBJ1-1, with D uncertain. CDR3 length: 14 amino acids. The germline V gene encodes CDR1 MNHEY and CDR2 SVGEGT. The V end was cut by 2 bases, the J end by 2 bases, with 9 bases between. DNA for the CDR3: TGTGCCAGCAGTTACACACAGTTCAACACTGAAGCTTTCTTT. This sequence encodes CASSYTQFNTEAFF.

The chain links TRBV21-1 to TRBJ2-7; TRBD1 is taken as the D call from the table, unchecked against the DNA. TRBV21-1 is reported as a pseudogene. The CDR3 runs to 17 residues. The CDR3, as DNA: TGTGCCAGCAGGGGGCAACCTCGGACAGGGGGCTTCTACGAGCAGTACTTC. Amino acid sequence: CASRGQPRTGGFYEQYF.

The genes are TRBV6-4 and TRBJ1-2, with 9 bases matching TRBD1. The CDR3 has 12 amino acids. The germline V gene encodes CDR1 MRHNA and CDR2 SNTAGT. V was clipped by 7 bases and J by 8 bases; unmatched bases: 5. CDR3 in amino acids: CASIRTGVGYTF. In DNA form, the CDR3 reads TGTGCCAGCATCCGGACAGGGGTCGGCTACACCTTC.

V is TRBV7-2 and J is TRBJ2-2; 12 nucleotides agree with TRBD2. Germline lookup yields CDR1 SGHTA and CDR2 FQGNSA. This CDR3 contains 18 residues. J lost 0 bases, V lost 5 bases, and 7 bases had no gene match. The CDR3 DNA follows: TGTGCCAGCAGCGCGGGACTAGCGGGTTTCGCGAACACCGGGGAGCTGTTTTTT. The encoded protein is CASSAGLAGFANTGELFF.

CDR3 nucleotide sequence: TGCGCCAGCAGCCAAGGGGGTAACGGGGATGAGCAGTTCTTC. Encoded protein: CASSQGGNGDEQFF. This sequence joins TRBV4-1 and TRBJ2-1; TRBD2 is a possible D gene (5 bases). Between the trimmed V and J ends, which lost 1 base and 8 bases, there was a span of 12 bases. Germline CDR1 is MGHRA and CDR2 is YSYEKL. The CDR3 has 14 amino acids.

V usage is TRBV9 and J usage is TRBJ2-2; a weak D match, TRBD2 (6 bases). Trimming removed 0 bases from V and 5 bases from J, with 11 bases in between. The CDR3 totals 15 residues. Germline V gene lookup returns CDR1 SGDLS and CDR2 YYNGEE. The CDR3 loop is CASSVAGRGTGELFF. For the CDR3, the DNA is TGTGCCAGCAGCGTAGCTGGCCGGGGGACCGGGGAGCTGTTTTTT.

This chain links TRBV5-8 with TRBJ2-7, with D hard to call. CDR1 is SGHTS, CDR2 YDEGEE, per germline. V lost 0 bases and J lost 7, with 11 bases in between. This CDR3 has 13 residues. The CDR3 is CASSLGEDREQYF. The CDR3 DNA reads TGTGCCAGCAGCTTGGGCGAGGATAGGGAGCAGTACTTC.

This clone was seen a single time. The sample carries other DNA sequences with the same CDR3. CDR3 coding DNA: TGTGCCAGTAGTATTTCAGGGTCCTATGGCTACACCTTC. Translated: CASSISGSYGYTF. The rearrangement links TRBV19 to TRBJ1-2, with D possibly being TRBD1 (5 bases). This CDR3 region has 13 residues. V was clipped by 3 bases and J by 4 bases, with 9 bases between them. Per the germline V gene, CDR1 is LNHDA and CDR2 is SQIVND (reference sequence). The whole variable domain, remainder taken from reference TRBV19 and TRBJ1-2, is DGGITQSPKYLFRKEGQNVTLSCEQNLNHDAMYWYRQDPGQGLRLIYYSQIVNDFQKGDIAEGYSVSREKKESFPLTVTSAQKNPTAFYLCASSISGSYGYTFGSGTRLTVV.

V usage is TRBV5-1 and J usage is TRBJ1-3; TRBD1 matches at 7 bases. Germline CDR1 reads SGHRS; CDR2 reads YFSETQ. The CDR3 is 17 amino acids. Losses at the gene ends were 5 bases for V and 0 bases for J; bases not matched to a gene: 11. CDR3 bases: TGCGCCAGCAGATCTACTATGGACAGGCGCTCTGGAAACACCATATATTTT. Protein sequence: CASRSTMDRRSGNTIYF.

The V gene is TRBV7-9, the J gene TRBJ2-3, with 7 bases matching TRBD1. Looked up from germline, CDR1 is SEHNR and CDR2 is FQNEAQ (reference sequence). V lost 4 bases, J lost 1 base, and 8 bases stayed unmatched. This CDR3 has 16 amino acids. DNA for the CDR3: TGTGCCAGCAGCTCAAACAGGGGTAGTGGCACAGATACGCAGTATTTT. Its translation: CASSSNRGSGTDTQYF.

The chain joins TRBV7-8 to TRBJ1-5, with D hard to call. This CDR3 region has 16 residues. Trimming stripped 1 base from V and 1 base from J, with 11 bases between. Germline V gives CDR1 SGHVS, CDR2 FQNEAQ. The CDR3 protein is CASSLERGRSNQPQHF. CDR3 coding DNA: TGTGCCAGCAGCTTAGAACGGGGTAGGAGCAATCAGCCCCAGCATTTT.

CDR3 region: CAWSVYTEAEAFF. In DNA form, the CDR3 reads TGTGCCTGGAGTGTATACACGGAGGCTGAAGCTTTCTTT. The chain combines TRBV30 with TRBJ1-1; the D is unclear. The V and J ends lost 0 bases and 6 bases respectively, with 11 bases between them. CDR3 length equals 13 residues. Germline CDR1 and CDR2: GTSNPN and SVGIG (reference sequence). The full variable domain, completed using reference TRBV30 and TRBJ1-1, is SQTIHQWPATLVQPVGSPLSLECTVEGTSNPNLYWYRQAAGRGLQLLFYSVGIGQISSEVPQNLSASRPQDRQFILSSKKLLLSDSGFYLCAWSVYTEAEAFFGQGTRLTVV.

V is TRBV6-1 and J is TRBJ1-3, with D possibly matching TRBD1 (6 bases). The CDR3 is 16 residues long. V lost 3 bases to trimming and J lost 0 bases, with 12 bases between them. Germline lookup yields CDR1 MNHNS and CDR2 SASEGT. The CDR3 is CASSDPRTVSGNTIYF. CDR3 DNA sequence: TGTGCCAGCAGTGATCCCAGGACAGTCTCTGGAAACACCATATATTTT.

The chain carries TRBV28 and TRBJ1-3, with D uncertain. Germline values: CDR1 MDHEN, CDR2 SYDVKM. The CDR3 has 16 residues. V was clipped by 3 bases and J by 0 bases, with 12 bases between them. The CDR3 is CASSLSQASSGNTIYF. The CDR3 bases are TGTGCCAGCAGTTTGAGCCAGGCCAGCTCTGGAAACACCATATATTTT.

This chain joins TRBV9 and TRBJ1-1, with 12 positions matching TRBD1. Germline V lookup: CDR1 SGDLS, CDR2 YYNGEE. After removal of 0 bases from V and 5 bases from J, the junction contained 2 bases not matched to a gene. CDR3 length: 15 amino acids. The CDR3, as DNA: TGTGCCAGCAGCGTAGGGGGACAGGGGGCGACTGAAGCTTTCTTT. Translated: CASSVGGQGATEAFF.

This chain connects TRBV4-2 to TRBJ2-6; possible D gene TRBD2, 5 bases. The CDR3 runs to 16 residues. Looked up from germline, CDR1 is LGHNA and CDR2 is YNFKEQ. Trimming removed 4 bases at V and 4 bases at J, with 14 bases between. The CDR3: CASSPRGPSGANVLTF. CDR3 DNA sequence: TGTGCCAGCAGCCCGCGAGGGCCTTCCGGGGCCAACGTCCTGACTTTC.